Below, 18 T cell receptor beta chains from the same sample are listed, as sequenced in a study of cytomegalovirus exposure and HLA in healthy donors. The PCR used 60 Vbeta and 13 Jbeta primers. Assay: immunoSEQ multiplex PCR; the TCRdb copy retains only in-frame clones and omits some. Of about 160,000 clones in the sample, 70% to 90% were seen once. The material sequenced was PBMCs. The receptor source for this set is a man aged 18-30 years in good health and CMV-seropositive.

The rearrangement links TRBV4-3 to TRBJ1-4; tentatively, D is TRBD1 (6 bases). The CDR3 contains 17 residues. V lost 4 bases and J 4 bases, leaving 19 bases between the germline ends. The germline V gene has CDR1 LGHNA and CDR2 YSLEER. CDR3 DNA sequence: TGCGCCAGCAGCCCCCCCTCCGTGGGACAACATAATGAAAAACTGTTTTTT. As protein: CASSPPSVGQHNEKLFF.

This rearrangement joins TRBV7-8 to TRBJ2-1; tentatively, D is TRBD2 (5 bases). Trimming removed 3 bases from V and 0 bases from J, with 9 bases in between. CDR3 length: 15 amino acids. Per the germline V gene, CDR1 is SGHVS and CDR2 is FQNEAQ. CDR3 in DNA: TGTGCCAGCAGCTTGATGGGGAGCTCCTACAATGAGCAGTTCTTC. This codes for CASSLMGSSYNEQFF.

The chain uses TRBV6-4 and TRBJ2-1; 10 bases fit TRBD2. CDR3 size: 14 residues. In germline, CDR1 is MRHNA, CDR2 SNTAGT. With 2 bases clipped from V and 6 bases from J, the junction kept 1 base outside the gene matches. CDR3 sequence: CASSDRLAGNEQFF. The CDR3 bases are TGTGCCAGCAGTGACCGACTAGCGGGCAATGAGCAGTTCTTC.

J is TRBJ2-7 and V is TRBV6-1, with D tentatively TRBD1 (5 bases). Germline lookup yields CDR1 MNHNS and CDR2 SASEGT. Trimming took off 3 bases at V and 4 bases at J, with 16 bases between the two ends. CDR3 length: 15 residues. The CDR3 here is CASSEYSRVGYEQYF. As DNA, the CDR3 is TGTGCCAGCAGTGAGTACTCCAGGGTCGGGTACGAGCAGTACTTC.

A single count supports this clone. This chain joins TRBV5-4 and TRBJ2-3; possibly TRBD1 for D (5 bases). This CDR3 has 13 amino acids. Trimming pared 0 bases from V and 3 bases from J, leaving 5 bases between. Germline assignment: CDR1 SGHNT and CDR2 YYREEE (reference sequence). In nucleotides, the CDR3 is TGTGCCAGCAGCTTGGAGGGGACAGATACGCAGTATTTT. Translating gives CASSLEGTDTQYF.

This rearrangement joins TRBV7-2 to TRBJ1-1; tentative D call: TRBD1 (6 bases). CDR1 is SGHTA and CDR2 is FQGNSA in the germline V gene. The length of the CDR3 is 14 residues. V was shortened by 3 bases and J by 4 bases, with 12 bases between the two germline ends. The CDR3 DNA reads as TGTGCCAGCAGCTTGAGACAGGTGGGCACTGAAGCTTTCTTT. It encodes CASSLRQVGTEAFF.

V gene TRBV2 combines with J gene TRBJ2-1; 7 positions match TRBD1. Germline trimming cut 4 bases from V and 6 bases from J; bases unmatched to any gene: 0. This CDR3 spans 12 amino acids. From germline, CDR1 is SNHLY and CDR2 FYNNEI. CDR3 sequence (DNA): TGTGCCAGCAGTGGGGACAGCAATGAGCAGTTCTTC. Amino acid sequence: CASSGDSNEQFF.

This chain joins TRBV18 and TRBJ1-6; 11 bases are shared with TRBD1. With V trimmed by 4 bases and J by 8 bases, 4 bases remained unmatched. The CDR3 length is 15 residues. CDR1 is KGHSH, CDR2 LQKENI, per germline. The CDR3 DNA follows: TGTGCCAGCTCACGAGGACAGGGGGCGTATTCACCCCTCCACTTT. Translated, it gives CASSRGQGAYSPLHF.

J is TRBJ2-6 and V is TRBV5-1, with D maybe TRBD1 (5 bases). CDR1 is SGHRS, CDR2 YFSETQ, per germline. The V end was cut by 6 bases, the J end by 2 bases, with 9 bases between. This CDR3 has 14 amino acids. CDR3 bases: TGCGCCAGCAAGGAACAGGCTGGGGCCAACGTCCTGACTTTC. This codes for CASKEQAGANVLTF.

This clone occurred a few times. V and J are TRBV5-1 and TRBJ2-3; TRBD1 matches 7 bases. With V trimmed by 4 bases and J by 4 bases, 3 bases remained unmatched. The CDR3 runs 13 residues. Germline V lookup: CDR1 SGHRS, CDR2 YFSETQ. CDR3 loop: CASSVTGSDTQYF. The CDR3 DNA is TGCGCCAGCAGCGTGACAGGGTCAGATACGCAGTATTTT.

The rearrangement joins TRBV25-1 to TRBJ1-4, with D perhaps TRBD1 (6 bases). V was trimmed by 0 bases and J by 6 bases, leaving 11 bases between them. This CDR3 is 15 amino acids long. CDR1 MGHDK and CDR2 SYGVNS come from the germline V gene. The CDR3 region is CASSEYRGQHEKLFF. CDR3 nucleotides: TGTGCCAGCAGTGAATATAGGGGACAACATGAAAAACTGTTTTTT.

This CDR3 reads CASSLRISGGATETQYF. In DNA form, the CDR3 reads TGCGCCAGCAGCTTAAGAATCAGCGGGGGGGCCACAGAGACCCAGTACTTC. This rearrangement joins TRBV5-1 to TRBJ2-5, with 10 bases identical to TRBD2. V shed 2 bases, J shed 4 bases, and the junction held 11 bases outside the gene matches. Germline CDR1 SGHRS, CDR2 YFSETQ. The CDR3 has 17 residues.

This chain connects TRBV15 to TRBJ1-5, with 7 bases matching TRBD1. This CDR3 is 15 amino acids long. Germline V lookup: CDR1 LNHNV, CDR2 YYDKDF (reference sequence). Trimming took 3 bases from V and 7 from J; bases not matched to a gene: 9. This CDR3 reads CATSRANRGDQPQHF. Here the CDR3 DNA reads TGTGCCACCAGCAGGGCAAACAGGGGAGACCAGCCCCAGCATTTT.

The chain recombines TRBV2 with TRBJ2-7; 9 bases align to TRBD1. The CDR3 covers 15 residues. The germline CDR1 and CDR2 sequences are SNHLY and FYNNEI. Trimming at V came to 6 bases and at J to 1 base, leaving 7 bases not matched to a gene. CDR3 amino acids: CASSFGTGRSYEQYF. The CDR3 DNA reads TGTGCCAGCAGCTTCGGGACAGGGAGATCCTACGAGCAGTACTTC.

This chain joins TRBV10-3 and TRBJ2-7; possible D gene TRBD2, 7 bases. There are 15 residues in the CDR3. The V end lost 10 bases, the J end lost 0 bases, and 19 bases lay between the germline ends. CDR1 and CDR2 (germline): ENHRY, SYGVKD. CDR3 sequence: CASSDSGGPSYEQYF. The CDR3 bases are TGTGCCAGCAGCGACTCGGGGGGCCCCTCCTACGAGCAGTACTTC.

This chain joins TRBV19 and TRBJ1-3; D is possibly TRBD1 (6 bases). Germline V lookup: CDR1 LNHDA, CDR2 SQIVND (reference sequence). The CDR3 spans 16 residues. V lost 6 bases and J lost 0, with 15 bases in between. CDR3 sequence: CASSNMIQGSGNTIYF. DNA of the CDR3: TGTGCCAGTAGCAACATGATACAGGGCTCTGGAAACACCATATATTTT. Filled out from reference TRBV19 and TRBJ1-3, the complete variable domain reads DGGITQSPKYLFRKEGQNVTLSCEQNLNHDAMYWYRQDPGQGLRLIYYSQIVNDFQKGDIAEGYSVSREKKESFPLTVTSAQKNPTAFYLCASSNMIQGSGNTIYFGEGSWLTVV.

This clone was observed once. The chain employs TRBV4-3 and TRBJ2-3, with D possibly TRBD2 on 6 matching bases. There are 17 residues in the CDR3. The germline CDR1 and CDR2 sequences are LGHNA and YSLEER. Trimming took 2 bases from V and 0 from J, leaving 15 bases between them. The CDR3 loop is CASSQSRAGLSTDTQYF. The CDR3 DNA follows: TGCGCCAGCAGCCAAAGTCGGGCGGGACTTAGCACAGATACGCAGTATTTT.

The gene calls are TRBV6-1 and TRBJ1-6; 9 nucleotides match TRBD1. The length of the CDR3 is 16 residues. Germline lookup yields CDR1 MNHNS and CDR2 SASEGT. V was pared by 3 bases and J by 7 bases, with 7 bases of the junction left unmatched. CDR3 loop: CASSDPIDRGNSPLHF. The CDR3 DNA reads as TGTGCCAGCAGTGATCCAATTGACAGGGGGAATTCACCCCTCCACTTT.